These 14 T cell receptor beta chains were sequenced from one sample in a study of response to subunit inactivated influenza vaccine. In TCRdb, the RT-PCR reads were re-called with MiXCR into one record per CDR3 protein. The sample lists 600,000 to 850,000 distinct CDR3 sequences, 14% occurring once. The source was PBMCs from blood, collected 14 to 15 days before vaccination. Receptors originate from a man aged 50 to 60 who received an inactivated influenza vaccine.

The V gene is TRBV28, the J gene TRBJ2-7; 10 bases are a match to TRBD2. V lost 5 bases, J lost 0 bases, and 7 bases stayed unmatched. This CDR3 region has 16 residues. Germline V gives CDR1 MDHEN, CDR2 SYDVKM. CDR3 nucleotide sequence: TGTGCCAGCAGTGTCGGACTAGCGGATAGCTCCTACGAGCAGTACTTC. This codes for CASSVGLADSSYEQYF. Filled out from reference TRBV28 and TRBJ2-7, the complete variable domain reads DVKVTQSSRYLVKRTGEKVFLECVQDMDHENMFWYRQDPGLGLRLIYFSYDVKMKEKGDIPEGYSVSREKKERFSLILESASTNQTSMYLCASSVGLADSSYEQYFGPGTRLTVT.

This clonotype was detected only a few times. This sequence joins TRBV6-5 and TRBJ1-1; D may be TRBD1 (5 bases). This CDR3 is built from 15 residues. CDR1 and CDR2 from the germline V gene are MNHEY and SVGAGI. V shed 5 bases and J shed 0 bases, with 13 bases lying between them. CDR3 DNA sequence: TGTGCCAGCAGTACCCGACAGAGACTGAACACTGAAGCTTTCTTT. It encodes CASSTRQRLNTEAFF.

This rearrangement joins TRBV6-5 to TRBJ2-4; D gene ambiguous. Per the germline V gene, CDR1 is MNHEY and CDR2 is SVGAGI. This CDR3 has 15 amino acids. The V end lost 2 bases, the J end lost 0 bases, and 8 bases lay between the germline ends. DNA for the CDR3: TGTGCCAGCAGTTACAGTGGCCTAGCCAAAAACATTCAGTACTTC. This gives the protein CASSYSGLAKNIQYF.

The rearrangement uses TRBV20-1 and TRBJ2-5; no clear D. Trimming removed 2 bases from V and 4 bases from J, with 5 bases in between. Per germline, CDR1 DFQATT and CDR2 SNEGSKA (reference sequence). CDR3 length equals 11 residues. The CDR3 is CSARFSETQYF. The CDR3 DNA reads TGCAGTGCTAGATTTTCAGAGACCCAGTACTTC.

This clonotype was detected only a few times. This sequence joins TRBV6-1 and TRBJ2-3; TRBD2 is a possible D gene (5 bases). CDR1 and CDR2 (germline): MNHNS, SASEGT. The CDR3 is 14 amino acids. The V gene lost 1 base and the J gene lost 0 bases, with 5 bases spanning the gap. CDR3 DNA sequence: TGTGCCAGCAGTGAAGGGAGGAGCACAGATACGCAGTATTTT. It encodes CASSEGRSTDTQYF.

This clonotype showed up many times. The rearrangement uses TRBV24-1 and TRBJ2-5; D may be TRBD1 (6 bases). Germline loops: CDR1 KGHDR, CDR2 SFDVKD. The CDR3 covers 14 residues. V dropped 3 bases and J dropped 4 bases, with 11 bases sitting between them. The CDR3 nucleotides read TGTGCCACCAGTGATGGATTGGGGGCAGAGACCCAGTACTTC. It encodes CATSDGLGAETQYF.

This clonotype came up many times. V is TRBV4-3 and J is TRBJ2-2; D is undetermined. The length of the CDR3 is 15 residues. Trimming removed 0 bases at V and 1 base at J, with 6 bases between. In germline, CDR1 is LGHNA, CDR2 YSLEER. CDR3 protein: CASSQDALNTGELFF. In DNA, the CDR3 is TGCGCCAGCAGCCAAGACGCTCTGAACACCGGGGAGCTGTTTTTT.

Here the CDR3 DNA reads TGTGCCACCAGCAGAGATCTTAAGGACGAGCAGTACTTC. Translating it yields CATSRDLKDEQYF. This chain uses TRBV15 with TRBJ2-7; no clear D gene. Germline V lookup: CDR1 LNHNV, CDR2 YYDKDF (reference sequence). The CDR3 runs to 13 residues. V was trimmed by 0 bases and J by 5 bases, leaving 8 bases between them.

The rearrangement uses TRBV4-2 and TRBJ1-6; TRBD1 might be the D (5 bases). Trimming removed 1 base from V and 5 bases from J, with 9 bases in between. Germline V lookup: CDR1 LGHNA, CDR2 YNFKEQ. The CDR3 consists of 15 residues. The CDR3 DNA sequence: TGTGCCAGCAGCCAAGGACTGGGACATAATTCACCCCTCCACTTT. Translated, it gives CASSQGLGHNSPLHF.

This clonotype was seen a handful of times. The gene calls are TRBV25-1 and TRBJ2-3; 12 bases are shared with TRBD1. With 8 bases clipped from V and 10 bases from J, the junction kept 13 bases outside the gene matches. CDR1 is MGHDK and CDR2 is SYGVNS in the germline V gene. This CDR3 has 15 residues. The CDR3: CASGQTGTGGWAQYF. In DNA form, the CDR3 reads TGTGCCAGCGGCCAGACCGGGACAGGGGGCTGGGCGCAGTATTTT.

This clonotype showed up just a few times. The chain is built from TRBV20-1 and TRBJ2-2, with D perhaps TRBD1 (5 bases). This CDR3 is built from 15 residues. Germline-derived CDR1 and CDR2 are DFQATT and SNEGSKA (reference sequence). The V end was cut by 3 bases, the J end by 6 bases, with 17 bases between. DNA of the CDR3: TGCAGTGCTAGGGGGCACGTTTTCGGGTCCGGGGAGCTGTTTTTT. Protein sequence: CSARGHVFGSGELFF.

This rearrangement joins TRBV20-1 to TRBJ2-1, with 7 nucleotides matching TRBD1. CDR3 size: 14 residues. The ends lost 4 bases at V and 4 bases at J; junction bases unmatched: 7. Germline V gives CDR1 DFQATT, CDR2 SNEGSKA (reference sequence). CDR3 DNA: TGCAGTGCTACGGACAGGACGCTTTACAATGAGCAGTTCTTC. Translated, it gives CSATDRTLYNEQFF.

This clonotype was detected a few times. This chain joins TRBV2 and TRBJ2-1; D perhaps matches TRBD2 (5 bases). The length of the CDR3 is 13 residues. Germline V gives CDR1 SNHLY, CDR2 FYNNEI. Trimming shortened V by 4 bases and J by 6 bases, and 10 bases separated the two germline ends. CDR3 residues: CASSVGRSNEQFF. CDR3 nucleotide sequence: TGTGCCAGCAGTGTAGGGAGAAGCAATGAGCAGTTCTTC. Variable domain in full (rest from reference TRBV2 and TRBJ2-1): EPEVTQTPSHQVTQMGQEVILRCVPISNHLYFYWYRQILGQKVEFLVSFYNNEISEKSEIFDDQFSVERPDGSNFTLKIRSTKLEDSAMYFCASSVGRSNEQFFGPGTRLTVL.

This clonotype turned up a few times. The CDR3 nucleotides are TGTGCCAGCAGTTTCCTAAGCGGGAGGAGAGGCACCGGGGAGCTGTTTTTT. This translates into CASSFLSGRRGTGELFF. This chain links TRBV28 with TRBJ2-2; 9 bases are a match to TRBD2. V trimming: 3 bases; J trimming: 4 bases; junction bases outside the gene matches: 9. Germline V lookup: CDR1 MDHEN, CDR2 SYDVKM. This CDR3 has 17 amino acids. Looking up the rest from reference TRBV28 and TRBJ2-2 gives the full variable domain: DVKVTQSSRYLVKRTGEKVFLECVQDMDHENMFWYRQDPGLGLRLIYFSYDVKMKEKGDIPEGYSVSREKKERFSLILESASTNQTSMYLCASSFLSGRRGTGELFFGEGSRLTVL.